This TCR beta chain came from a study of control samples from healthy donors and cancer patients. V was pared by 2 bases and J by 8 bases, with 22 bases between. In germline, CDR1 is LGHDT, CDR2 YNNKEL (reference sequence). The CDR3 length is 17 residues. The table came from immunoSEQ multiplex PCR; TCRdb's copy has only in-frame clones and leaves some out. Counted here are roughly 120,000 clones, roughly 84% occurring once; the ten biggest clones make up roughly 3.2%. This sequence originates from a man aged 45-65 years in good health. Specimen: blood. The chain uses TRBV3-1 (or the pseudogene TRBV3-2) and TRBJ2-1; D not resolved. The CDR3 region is CASSQLYPLSGGDEQFF. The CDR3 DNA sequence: TGTGCCAGCAGCCAACTCTATCCCCTCTCCGGCGGCGATGAGCAGTTCTTC.